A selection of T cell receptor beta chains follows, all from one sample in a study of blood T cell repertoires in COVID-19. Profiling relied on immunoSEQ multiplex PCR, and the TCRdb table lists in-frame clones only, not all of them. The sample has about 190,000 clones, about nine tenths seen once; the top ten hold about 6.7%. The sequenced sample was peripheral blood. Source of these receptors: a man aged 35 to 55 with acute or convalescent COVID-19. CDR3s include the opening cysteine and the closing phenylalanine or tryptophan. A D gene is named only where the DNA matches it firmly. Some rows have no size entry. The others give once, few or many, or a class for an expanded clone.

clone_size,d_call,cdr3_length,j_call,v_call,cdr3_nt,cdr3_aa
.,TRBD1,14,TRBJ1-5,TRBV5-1,TGCGCCAGCAGACCCGACAGGGGAAATCAGCCCCAGCATTTT,CASRPDRGNQPQHF
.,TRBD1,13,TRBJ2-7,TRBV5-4,TGTGCCAGCAGCAGGGGACAGGGGGACGAGCAGTACTTC,CASSRGQGDEQYF
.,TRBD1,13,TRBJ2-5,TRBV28,TGTGCCAGCTCATCAGGGGGTGAGGAGACCCAGTACTTC,CASSSGGEETQYF
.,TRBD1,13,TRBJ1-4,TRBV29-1,TGCAGCGTAACCGGGACAGGGAATGAAAAACTGTTTTTT,CSVTGTGNEKLFF
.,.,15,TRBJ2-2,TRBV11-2,TGTGCCAGCAGCTTAGACAGGGATTGGACCGGGGAGCTGTTTTTT,CASSLDRDWTGELFF
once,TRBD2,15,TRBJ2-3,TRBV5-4,TGTGCCAGCAGCTTGGACCTAGCGGGGACAGATACGCAGTATTTT,CASSLDLAGTDTQYF
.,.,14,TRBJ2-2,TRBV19,TGTGCCAGTAGTATCGGGGATAGGACCGGGGAGCTGTTTTTT,CASSIGDRTGELFF
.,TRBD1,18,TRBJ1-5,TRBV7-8,TGTGCCAGCAGCTTAGCGACAGGGGGGTTCTATAGCAATCAGCCCCAGCATTTT,CASSLATGGFYSNQPQHF
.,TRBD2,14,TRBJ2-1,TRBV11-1,TGTGCCAGCAGCTTTAGCGGGGTATACAATGAGCAGTTCTTC,CASSFSGVYNEQFF
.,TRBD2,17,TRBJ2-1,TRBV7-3,TGTGCCAGCAGCCTCCGACTAGCGGGGGGGCATGGAGATGAGCAGTTCTTC,CASSLRLAGGHGDEQFF
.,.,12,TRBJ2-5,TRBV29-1,TGCAGCGCCGAACAGGGTGGAGAGACCCAGTACTTC,CSAEQGGETQYF
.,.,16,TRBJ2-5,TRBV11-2,TGTGCCAGCAGCTTATACGCAGGCGTTTCCCAAGAGACCCAGTACTTC,CASSLYAGVSQETQYF